What follows is one T cell receptor (beta chain) and its context. The clone's antigen remains unknown. One base away there is no much larger clone; base qualities are not given. The CDR1 and CDR2 encoded by the germline V gene are SGHRS and YFSETQ. From cysteine to phenylalanine, the CDR3 is 13 amino acids long. The kept DNA is CDR3 alone, 39 bases in frame from the first base. At the junction V is shortened by 3 bases and J by 14 bases; bases outside the gene matches: 11. The data are from a study of vaccination effects on CD4 cells after COVID-19 (dated by TCRdb to the early 2020s). Concerning the study at large: Participants received two doses of either the BNT162b2 or the mRNA-1273 mRNA SARS-CoV-2 vaccine. The study compared SARS-CoV-2 spike-specific CD4+ TCR repertoires before and after mRNA vaccination in COVID-19 convalescent patients and infection-naive vaccine recipients. A total of nine to ten COVID-19 convalescent patients and a handful of SARS-CoV-2-naive healthy vaccine recipients were included in the full study. The Oncomine TCR Beta short-read assay on an Illumina iSeq 100 was used to sequence cultures from other donors in the study.

Library preparation was by the immunoSEQ multiplex PCR assay. DNA from the cultured and isolated CD4+ T cells underwent TCR beta CDR3 sequencing. Regarding the original processing steps: Non-productive TCR sequences were removed, reads were trimmed to the CDR3 region, and CDR3s of at least 7 amino acids were retained. Antigen-specific clonotypes were identified using the MANAFEST web app by comparison of expansion in peptide wells against reference cultures. For clones to be considered positive, expansion at FDR<0.05 versus reference and all other wells, an odds ratio above 5, and a frequency above 0.1% in two replicate wells were required. A clonotype was called cross-reactive if it was significantly expanded both in SARS-CoV-2 spike wells and in at least one common cold coronavirus spike condition. CDR3 similarity was assessed by Levenshtein distance with the stringdist R package, and unrooted trees were built with ape in R 3.6.1. Held by TCRdb, this immuneACCESS table contains in-frame sequences only and omits some clones. Under half of the omission traces to an unresolved V gene where checked; the cause of the rest is unknown. That table supplies the V and J calls and clone size; D and trimming were determined from the DNA. The sample contains about 48,000 clones, 60% to 80% of them found a single time. 5.5% to 7% of the sample is taken by the ten largest.

What the authors observed across the whole study: At late post-vaccination timepoints, both infection-induced and vaccine-induced clones showed marked clonal contraction, consistent with waning T cell responses. Among healthy vaccine recipients, nearly all vaccine-induced clones were SARS-CoV-2 mono-reactive, and only 1 of 255 was cross-reactive with common cold coronaviruses. Only a small number of convalescent patients were included, and no early post-infection timepoints were available, which limited the study.

In the ViraFEST assay, PBMC were stimulated with viral peptide pools, and antigen-specific CD4+ T cell clonotypes were then identified by expansion using TCR sequencing. After less than 13 days of culture, CD4+ T cells were isolated with the EasySep CD4+ T cell isolation kit. None of the healthy vaccine recipients had a prior SARS-CoV-2 infection, which was confirmed by nucleocapsid antibody tests that came back negative both before and after vaccination. Under 2.5 million PBMC per well were cultured with approximately 10 ug/ml peptides in IMDM containing around 5% human AB serum, approximately 9.1 IU/ml IL-2 and gentamicin. On days 3 and 7, half of the culture medium was replaced with fresh IL-2-containing medium. Each peptide stimulation condition was cultured in triplicate wells unless otherwise noted. Using Ficoll-Paque Plus gradient centrifugation, PBMC were separated from whole blood and then either used fresh or cryopreserved at -140C. The spike proteins of SARS-CoV-2 and of the common cold coronaviruses HCoV-NL63, HCoV-OC43 and HCoV-229E were spanned by overlapping peptide pools. The QIAamp micro DNA kit was used to extract genomic DNA from the cultured CD4+ T cells.

The sequence joins TRBV5-1 to TRBJ2-1; TRBD1 aligns with 7 central bases. This clonotype originated in a human donor who received a COVID-19 vaccine. Sequenced here: CD4+ T cells from PBMCs cultured with HCoV-OC43 spike peptides, sampled before COVID-19 vaccination. Interpreted using the paper, the cell subset or site label stands for: HCoV-OC43 spike overlapping peptide pool stimulation. The CDR3 region: CASSSPLTGIEFF. The nucleotide sequence reads as follows: TGCGCCAGCAGCTCCCCCTTGACAGGGATTGAGTTCTTC.